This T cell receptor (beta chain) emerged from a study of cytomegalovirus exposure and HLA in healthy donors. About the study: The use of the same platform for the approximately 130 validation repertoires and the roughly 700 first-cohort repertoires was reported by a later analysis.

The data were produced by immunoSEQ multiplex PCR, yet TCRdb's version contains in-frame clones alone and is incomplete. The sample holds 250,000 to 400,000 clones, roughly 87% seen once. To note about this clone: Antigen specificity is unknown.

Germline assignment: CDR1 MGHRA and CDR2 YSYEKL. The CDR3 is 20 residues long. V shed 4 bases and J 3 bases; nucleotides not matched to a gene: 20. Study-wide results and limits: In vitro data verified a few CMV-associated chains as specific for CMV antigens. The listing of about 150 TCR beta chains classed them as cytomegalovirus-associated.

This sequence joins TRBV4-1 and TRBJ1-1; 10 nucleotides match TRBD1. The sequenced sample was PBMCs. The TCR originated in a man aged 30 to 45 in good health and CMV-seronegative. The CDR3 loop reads CASSPRQGAASEPPYTEAFF. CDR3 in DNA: TGCGCCAGCAGCCCCCGACAGGGGGCGGCCTCCGAGCCCCCGTACACTGAAGCTTTCTTT.